The 20 T cell receptor beta chains below all came from one sample that was sequenced in a study of OX40 agonist ivuxolimab in advanced cancers. Here immunoSEQ multiplex PCR was the method, and the copy in TCRdb shows in-frame clones only, minus some. Counted here are more than 7,000 clones, 88% occurring once; the ten biggest clones make up around 11%. Sequencing used CD4+ or CD8+ T cells sorted from blood, obtained in a trial of the OX40 agonist ivuxolimab. Receptors originate from an adult with an advanced solid tumor such as melanoma, head and neck, liver or kidney cancer.

V gene TRBV4-1 combines with J gene TRBJ2-7, with D perhaps being TRBD1 or TRBD2 (6 bases each). Trimming left V 3 bases short and J 4 bases short, with 16 bases between. There are 15 residues in the CDR3. CDR1 MGHRA and CDR2 YSYEKL come from the germline V gene. In DNA form, the CDR3 reads TGCGCCAGCAGCCAGGGGACGGGGGCATCGTACGAGCAGTACTTC. It encodes CASSQGTGASYEQYF.

This clone was counted between two and nine times. The J gene is TRBJ2-1, the V gene TRBV7-8, with 10 bases aligning to TRBD1. The junction had 24 bases not matched to a gene; V was cut back by 2 bases and J by 8 bases. This CDR3 has 21 residues. Germline V gene lookup returns CDR1 SGHVS and CDR2 FQNEAQ. The CDR3 loop reads CASSLRPGQGMLAAIGDEQFF. The CDR3 coding sequence is TGTGCCAGCAGCTTAAGACCGGGACAGGGGATGCTGGCGGCCATCGGGGATGAGCAGTTCTTC. The variable domain in full, completed from reference TRBV7-8 and TRBJ2-1, reads GAGVSQSPRYKVAKRGQDVALRCDPISGHVSLFWYQQALGQGPEFLTYFQNEAQLDKSGLPSDRFFAERPEGSVSTLKIQRTQQEDSAVYLCASSLRPGQGMLAAIGDEQFFGPGTRLTVL.

This clone was seen only a few times. V and J are TRBV19 and TRBJ2-1, with 10 bases matching TRBD2. The CDR3 is made up of 15 amino acids. Per germline, CDR1 LNHDA and CDR2 SQIVND (reference sequence). The V segment lost 7 bases and the J segment 6 bases; nucleotides outside the gene matches: 9. The CDR3 DNA reads as TGTGCCAGTACCATGGCGAGCGGGGGGGCCAATGAGCAGTTCTTC. The encoded protein is CASTMASGGANEQFF.

This clone has only one observation. The chain carries TRBV5-4 and TRBJ1-1; D gene ambiguous. This CDR3 contains 11 residues. Looked up from germline, CDR1 is SGHNT and CDR2 is YYREEE (reference sequence). V lost 4 bases and J 5 bases, leaving 6 bases between the germline ends. The CDR3 nucleotides are TGTGCCAGCAGCGTGGGTACTGAAGCTTTCTTT. Translating gives CASSVGTEAFF.

J is TRBJ2-3 and V is TRBV2; 15 bases map to TRBD2. After removal of 6 bases from V and 4 bases from J, the junction contained 2 bases not matched to a gene. The CDR3 covers 15 residues. Germline V gives CDR1 SNHLY, CDR2 FYNNEI. DNA of the CDR3: TGTGCCAGCAGGAGGACTAGCGGGGGGGCAGATACGCAGTATTTT. Amino acid sequence: CASRRTSGGADTQYF. The whole variable domain, remainder taken from reference TRBV2 and TRBJ2-3, is EPEVTQTPSHQVTQMGQEVILRCVPISNHLYFYWYRQILGQKVEFLVSFYNNEISEKSEIFDDQFSVERPDGSNFTLKIRSTKLEDSAMYFCASRRTSGGADTQYFGPGTRLTVL.

The J gene is TRBJ2-3, the V gene TRBV11-2; the D gene is possibly TRBD2 (6 bases). The germline V gene has CDR1 SGHAT and CDR2 FQNNGV. The CDR3 extends over 14 amino acids. V was trimmed by 5 bases and J by 1 base, leaving 10 bases between them. The DNA for the CDR3 is TGTGCCAGCAGCCGCGGGACCGGCACAGATACGCAGTATTTT. It yields the protein CASSRGTGTDTQYF.

CDR3 sequence reads: CASSLLRDRALDTQYF. CDR3 coding DNA: TGTGCCAGTAGCCTTCTCCGGGACAGGGCCTTAGATACGCAGTATTTT. The chain carries TRBV19 and TRBJ2-3, with 9 positions matching TRBD1. Germline CDR1 LNHDA, CDR2 SQIVND (reference sequence). This CDR3 spans 16 amino acids. V lost 6 bases and J lost 5; bases outside the gene matches: 12.

V gene TRBV21-1 combines with J gene TRBJ1-2; the table's D call of TRBD1 was not tested on the DNA. TRBV21-1 constitutes a pseudogene. The CDR3 is 14 residues long. The CDR3 DNA follows: TGTGCCAGCAGTCGGGACAGCCCTTCAGGTGGCTACACCTTC. Amino acids: CASSRDSPSGGYTF.

V is TRBV6-6 and J is TRBJ2-5; 9 bases agree with TRBD2. The junction had 9 bases not matched to a gene; V was cut back by 8 bases and J by 5 bases. There are 14 residues in the CDR3. CDR1 and CDR2 (germline): MNHNY, SVGAGI (reference sequence). The CDR3 protein is CASSRGGARETQYF. The CDR3 nucleotides are TGTGCCAGCTCACGCGGGGGGGCTAGGGAGACCCAGTACTTC.

The rearrangement joins TRBV7-2 to TRBJ2-7; D possibly uses TRBD1 or TRBD2 (5 bases each). Looked up from germline, CDR1 is SGHTA and CDR2 is FQGNSA. The CDR3 contains 14 residues. The germline V and J ends were trimmed by 5 bases and 2 bases, with 13 bases remaining between them. CDR3 DNA: TGTGCCAGCAGCCCCGGGACGAACCCCTACGAGCAGTACTTC. Its protein is CASSPGTNPYEQYF.

J is TRBJ1-4 and V is TRBV5-1, with TRBD1 identical over 7 bases. With V trimmed by 1 base and J by 7 bases, 7 bases remained unmatched. The CDR3 consists of 15 residues. Germline V gene sequence: CDR1 SGHRS, CDR2 YFSETQ. The CDR3 is CASSLTTGKGEKLFF. CDR3 DNA sequence: TGCGCCAGCAGCTTGACGACAGGGAAAGGTGAAAAACTGTTTTTT. Looking up the rest from reference TRBV5-1 and TRBJ1-4 gives the full variable domain: KAGVTQTPRYLIKTRGQQVTLSCSPISGHRSVSWYQQTPGQGLQFLFEYFSETQRNKGNFPGRFSGRQFSNSRSEMNVSTLELGDSALYLCASSLTTGKGEKLFFGSGTQLSVL.

The CDR3 sequence is CASSSPSGGTNTGELFF. The CDR3 DNA follows: TGTGCCAGCAGCTCCCCTAGCGGGGGCACGAACACCGGGGAGCTGTTTTTT. The chain uses TRBV13 and TRBJ2-2; TRBD2 aligns across 10 bases. The V and J ends lost 4 bases and 0 bases, in that order; junction bases with no gene match: 5. The CDR3 consists of 17 residues. Germline CDR1 is PRHDT and CDR2 is FYEKMQ (reference sequence).

The J gene is TRBJ2-3, the V gene TRBV11-3; 12 positions agree with TRBD2. J gave up 4 bases and V 3 bases, and 11 bases lay outside the gene matches. CDR1 is SGHNT and CDR2 is YENEEA in the germline V gene. The CDR3 is made up of 18 amino acids. The CDR3 is CASSLAGLAGTQADTQYF. The CDR3 DNA is TGTGCCAGCAGCTTGGCCGGACTAGCGGGGACGCAGGCAGATACGCAGTATTTT. Drawing the rest from reference TRBV11-3 and TRBJ2-3, the complete variable domain is EAGVVQSPRYKIIEKKQPVAFWCNPISGHNTLYWYLQNLGQGPELLIRYENEEAVDDSQLPKDRFSAERLKGVDSTLKIQPAELGDSAVYLCASSLAGLAGTQADTQYFGPGTRLTVL.

The chain joins TRBV27 to TRBJ2-1; D perhaps matches TRBD1 (6 bases). The V and J ends lost 4 bases and 6 bases respectively, with 16 bases between them. The germline V gene has CDR1 MNHEY and CDR2 SMNVEV (reference sequence). This CDR3 spans 15 amino acids. The CDR3 sequence: CASSSQGLSGNEQFF. In nucleotides, the CDR3 is TGTGCCAGCAGTTCGCAGGGGTTATCAGGCAATGAGCAGTTCTTC.

The chain joins TRBV27 to TRBJ2-5; D might be TRBD1 (6 bases). Per the germline V gene, CDR1 is MNHEY and CDR2 is SMNVEV (reference sequence). Trimming stripped 6 bases from V and 6 bases from J, with 14 bases between. The CDR3 length is 13 residues. The CDR3 region is CASSQDSGKTQYF. The DNA of the CDR3 is TGTGCCAGCAGCCAGGACAGCGGAAAGACCCAGTACTTC.

This rearrangement joins TRBV6-5 to TRBJ1-4; a possible D gene is TRBD1 (5 bases). Trimming removed 0 bases from V and 5 bases from J, with 10 bases in between. The CDR3 has 15 amino acids. The germline V gene encodes CDR1 MNHEY and CDR2 SVGAGI. The CDR3 loop is CASSYSRGYNEKLFF. The CDR3, as DNA: TGTGCCAGCAGTTACTCGAGGGGCTACAATGAAAAACTGTTTTTT.

The rearrangement links TRBV4-1 to TRBJ2-2; possibly TRBD2 for D (7 bases). The CDR3 consists of 17 residues. V lost 1 base, J lost 4 bases, and 16 bases lay in between. Per germline, CDR1 MGHRA and CDR2 YSYEKL. The chain's CDR3 is CASSQVGGRGGTGELFF. DNA for the CDR3: TGCGCCAGCAGCCAAGTGGGAGGAAGGGGGGGCACCGGGGAGCTGTTTTTT.

The V call is TRBV5-1, the J call TRBJ2-3; 8 bases line up with TRBD2. The J segment lost 9 bases and the V segment lost 2 bases, leaving 8 bases of the junction unmatched. Per the germline V gene, CDR1 is SGHRS and CDR2 is YFSETQ. CDR3 size: 14 residues. The CDR3 DNA sequence: TGCGCCAGCAGCTTTCAGTGGCGGGGGGACACGCAGTATTTT. It translates to CASSFQWRGDTQYF.

The V and J genes are TRBV27 and TRBJ2-5, with D possibly being TRBD2 (7 bases). CDR1 and CDR2 from the germline V gene are MNHEY and SMNVEV (reference sequence). With 8 bases removed from V and 1 base from J, the gap between germline ends came to 14 bases. This CDR3 contains 14 residues. CDR3 loop: CASQRGGLQETQYF. The CDR3 DNA follows: TGTGCCAGCCAAAGGGGGGGACTCCAAGAGACCCAGTACTTC.

The CDR3 DNA sequence: TGTGCCAGTAGTATAGTTCAGAACACTGAAGCTTTCTTT. This codes for CASSIVQNTEAFF. The rearrangement joins TRBV19 to TRBJ1-1, with no clear D. Trimming took off 1 base at V and 1 base at J, with 4 bases between the two ends. The CDR3 totals 13 residues. Germline V lookup: CDR1 LNHDA, CDR2 SQIVND (reference sequence).